The rows below give T cell receptor beta chains drawn from one sample of a study of shared clonotypes between healthy human individuals. Profiled with immunoSEQ multiplex PCR; TCRdb holds only in-frame clones, not every one. The sample consists of roughly 2,000,000 clones, around 93% of them appearing once. Material for sequencing was naive CD8+ T cells from PBMCs. The receptors were gathered from a man younger than 35 in good health. Some clones in this sample may be carry-over from other donors' samples. Each CDR3 is given with its conserved first and last residue. A D gene is named only where the DNA matches it firmly. Not every row has a clone size; where given, it reads once, few, many or a size class.

V gene	D gene	J gene	clone size	CDR3 DNA	CDR3 protein
TRBV9	-	TRBJ2-7	-	TGTGCCAGCAGCGTAGGTCCGACTCCAGGGCCCTTCTACGAGCAGTACTTC	CASSVGPTPGPFYEQYF
TRBV9	TRBD2	TRBJ2-1	-	TGTGCCAGCAGCGTATTTTCTAGCGGGGGCGGGAATGAGCAGTTCTTC	CASSVFSSGGGNEQFF
TRBV27	TRBD1	TRBJ1-2	-	TGTGCCAGCAGCCTGACAGGGGCTAACTATGGCTACACCTTC	CASSLTGANYGYTF
TRBV15	TRBD1	TRBJ1-1	-	TGTGCCACCAGCTCCACAGGGGAAGGCACTGAAGCTTTCTTT	CATSSTGEGTEAFF
TRBV11-2	TRBD1	TRBJ2-4	-	TGTGCCACCACAGGGGCTAACATTCAGTACTTC	CATTGANIQYF
TRBV4-3	TRBD1	TRBJ2-7	-	TGCGCCAGCAGCCAAGAGAGGCGGCAGGGGGCGCTTAACGAGCAGTACTTC	CASSQERRQGALNEQYF
TRBV6-5	-	TRBJ2-7	-	TGTGCCAGCAGTTACGCGGGACCCTCCTACGAGCAGTACTTC	CASSYAGPSYEQYF
TRBV19	-	TRBJ1-5	-	TGTGCCAGTAGTATCGTTGGCCTTATCGGAACACAGCCCCAGCATTTT	CASSIVGLIGTQPQHF
TRBV15	-	TRBJ1-1	-	TGTGCCACCAGCAGAGGCAAGAACACTGAAGCTTTCTTT	CATSRGKNTEAFF
TRBV27	-	TRBJ1-2	-	TGTGCCAGCAGTCGAGGCCAATACTATGGCTACACCTTC	CASSRGQYYGYTF
TRBV9	TRBD2	TRBJ2-1	-	TGTGCCAGCAGTTTTAGCGGGAGGGGAACTGAGCAGTTCTTC	CASSFSGRGTEQFF
TRBV9	-	TRBJ2-2	once	TGTGCCAGCAGCCCTCCGGTGGGGACCGGGGAGCTGTTTTTT	CASSPPVGTGELFF
TRBV19	TRBD1	TRBJ2-2	-	TGTGCCAGTAGTATAAGGAGGGACAGGGATCACACCGGGGAGCTGTTTTTT	CASSIRRDRDHTGELFF
TRBV12-5	-	TRBJ2-7	-	TGTGCTAGTGGTCTAGGGCCCTACGAGCAGTACTTC	CASGLGPYEQYF
TRBV9	TRBD1	TRBJ1-2	-	TGTGCCAGCAGCGTAGAAGCGGACAGGGAGTATAACTATGGCTACACCTTC	CASSVEADREYNYGYTF
TRBV6-1	TRBD2	TRBJ2-1	once	TGTGCCAGCAGTGAGGGCCCGGGACTAGCGGCGAATGAGCAGTTCTTC	CASSEGPGLAANEQFF
TRBV29-1	-	TRBJ2-7	-	TGCAGCGTTTTCTCACCGACGGCGAGCTCCTACGAGCAGTACTTC	CSVFSPTASSYEQYF
TRBV19	-	TRBJ2-2	-	TGTGCCAGTAGTTTCGCAGGTGACACCGGGGAGCTGTTTTTT	CASSFAGDTGELFF
TRBV5-4	TRBD2	TRBJ2-7	-	TGTGCCAGCAGCCCCCACCTAGCGGGAGGTTACGAGCAGTACTTC	CASSPHLAGGYEQYF
TRBV5-1	-	TRBJ1-1	-	TGCGCCAGCAGCCCCGGAATGGGGTCTGGGCAGCCCAACACTGAAGCTTTCTTT	CASSPGMGSGQPNTEAFF
TRBV9	-	TRBJ2-2	once	TGTGCCAGCAGCGTCCGGGACGGGAACACCGGGGAGCTGTTTTTT	CASSVRDGNTGELFF
TRBV4-3	-	TRBJ2-7	-	TGCGCCAGCAGCCAAGGGGGTTACGAGCAGTACTTC	CASSQGGYEQYF
TRBV7-2	TRBD2	TRBJ2-2	-	TGTGCCAGCAGCGTAGGGACTAGCCCCACCGGGGAGCTGTTTTTT	CASSVGTSPTGELFF
TRBV4-3	-	TRBJ1-5	-	TGCGCCAGCAGCCCACCGACAGCGGCCCGCAATCAGCCCCAGCATTTT	CASSPPTAARNQPQHF
TRBV2	-	TRBJ1-4	-	TGTGCCAGCAGTGGTTATGAAAAACTGTTTTTT	CASSGYEKLFF
TRBV6-5	TRBD1	TRBJ2-1	-	TGTGCCAGCAGTTACTATCAGGGGGCTTTTGAGCAGTTCTTC	CASSYYQGAFEQFF
TRBV30	-	TRBJ1-1	-	TGTGCCTGGACACAATCCCTAATCTGGGGAGAAGACACTGAAGCTTTCTTT	CAWTQSLIWGEDTEAFF
TRBV5-6	-	TRBJ2-5	-	TGTGCCAGCAGACTAGGGTCCCGGACCCAGTACTTC	CASRLGSRTQYF
TRBV6-5	TRBD1	TRBJ2-7	-	TGTGCCAGCACCAAAGTCCCGGACAGGGCCCTTCTGATCTTC	CASTKVPDRALLIF
TRBV5-1	-	TRBJ2-1	-	TGCGCCAGCAGCCCTGGCCAGGACGCGGACAATGAGCAGTTCTTC	CASSPGQDADNEQFF
TRBV4-2	TRBD2	TRBJ2-3	-	TGTGCCAGCAGCCAAGATCTACTAGCGCGGGGCACAGATACGCAGTATTTT	CASSQDLLARGTDTQYF
TRBV10-3	-	TRBJ1-4	-	TGTGCCATCGCAACCTCCCGGGATCATGGAGAAAAACTGTTTTTT	CAIATSRDHGEKLFF
TRBV6-5	TRBD1	TRBJ2-1	-	TGTGCCGCACAGGGGGCCTACAATGAGCAGTTCTTC	CAAQGAYNEQFF
TRBV7-8	-	TRBJ2-2	-	TGTGCCAGCAGCTTAGGGGGATTCGGGCGAGTAGTGGCCGGGGAGCTGTTTTTT	CASSLGGFGRVVAGELFF